Here is one T cell receptor beta chain with its context. Its antigen remains unknown. The data were obtained in a study of T cell clonotyping in hematopoietic cell transplantation. Study-level background: Pretransplant recipient samples were taken after cytoreduction.

The V and J ends lost 7 bases and 3 bases respectively, with 10 bases between them. From germline, CDR1 is SNHLY and CDR2 FYNNEI. The CDR3 sequence is 12 residues long. Assay: immunoSEQ multiplex PCR; the TCRdb copy retains only in-frame clones and omits some. The repertoire holds approximately 44,000 clones, with around 85% as singletons. The time point was: recipient sample about 28 days before transplant, after cytoreduction. Recipient blood drawn about 28 days pretransplant and days 30, 100, 180 after. Regarding the study as a whole: Pathologically expanded recipient clonotypes increased progressively from day 30 to day 180 as diversity fell. At the given depth, recipient repertoires were over 95% de novo clonotypes.

This receptor was identified in a man between 60 and 75 years old with acute myeloid leukemia. Some clones in this sample may be carry-over from other donors' samples. This material consisted of peripheral blood mononuclear cells, taken before stem cell transplant. This chain uses TRBV2 with TRBJ2-7; the D is unclear. The CDR3 sequence is CASTYDIYEQYF. The CDR3, as DNA: TGTGCCAGCACGTACGACATCTACGAGCAGTACTTC.